This T cell receptor (beta chain) was identified during a study of cytomegalovirus exposure and HLA in healthy donors. Study observations and caveats: Using the classifier, cytomegalovirus status was reportedly diagnosed with high specificity and sensitivity.

With regard to this clone: The antigen remains undetermined.

Some clones are missing from TCRdb's copy, which holds only in-frame ones; the method was immunoSEQ multiplex PCR. The sample includes 110,000 to 150,000 clones, about 95% seen only once; the top ten take 1.8%. The CDR3 covers 15 residues. V lost 3 bases, J lost 0 bases, and 11 bases lay in between. Germline assignment: CDR1 MNHEY and CDR2 SMNVEV (reference sequence). Material for sequencing was PBMCs. The chain carries TRBV27 and TRBJ1-1, with a weak D call TRBD1 (5 bases). This sequence originates from a man younger than 30 in good health and CMV-seropositive. CDR3 protein: CASSFVGGLNTEAFF. The CDR3 DNA is TGTGCCAGCAGTTTCGTGGGGGGACTGAACACTGAAGCTTTCTTT.